This T cell receptor beta chain derives from a study of vaccination and CD4 T cells after COVID-19. Background on the study: Stimulation of the cells used overlapping spike peptide pools from SARS-CoV-2 and from the common cold coronaviruses HCoV-NL63, HCoV-OC43 and HCoV-229E.

Sample treatment: approximately nine-day PBMC culture with coronavirus spike peptide pools or control peptides (ViraFEST assay). The collection of CD4+ T cells from the unexposed donor took place before the COVID-19 pandemic (2011-2018). As for this clonotype: Its matching antigen is unknown.

CDR1 and CDR2 (germline): MRHNA, SNTAGT. The CDR3 totals 13 residues. The V and J ends lost 2 bases and 0 bases respectively, with 2 bases between them. Once obtained from cultured CD4+ T cells, the DNA was sequenced using the Oncomine TCR Beta short-read assay. TCRdb analysed the PCR reads with MiXCR anew, one entry per CDR3 protein. The table includes 6,500 to 9,000 distinct CDR3 sequences, around 45% detected once. This receptor was taken from a human donor in good health. The sample taken for sequencing was CD4+ T cells from blood, cultured in vitro. This sequence joins TRBV6-4 and TRBJ2-1; D gene uncertain. In nucleotides, the CDR3 is TGTGCCAGCAGTGACAGCTCCTACAATGAGCAGTTCTTC. This codes for CASSDSSYNEQFF.